These 8 T cell receptor beta chains were sequenced from one sample in a study of prognosis after radiotherapy for stage I lung cancer. It was by two-round multiplex PCR that TCR beta CDR3 was amplified from genomic DNA. Used in first-round PCR were primers specific to each TRBV and TRBJ gene. TCRdb redid the calling of the multiplex PCR reads with MiXCR, one entry per CDR3 protein. The sample includes fewer than 40,000 distinct CDR3 sequences, approximately 30% of them seen just once. This sample comprised PBMCs, obtained before or after stereotactic body radiation therapy (not recorded which). These receptors were taken from a donor of 50 years or more with non-small cell lung cancer.

The V gene is TRBV15, the J gene TRBJ2-7; D might be TRBD1 (6 bases). CDR3 size: 13 residues. Germline CDR1 reads LNHNV; CDR2 reads YYDKDF (reference sequence). Deletions cut 8 bases from V and 5 bases from J, with 16 bases between. Here the CDR3 reads CATGQCDPHEQYF. Written as DNA, the CDR3 is TGTGCCACCGGACAGTGTGATCCCCACGAGCAGTACTTC.

Of note for this clonotype: An end of the junction differs from the germline gene, which may be a read error. The chain carries TRBV20-1 and TRBJ2-3; D is ambiguous. The CDR3 is 15 amino acids. Germline lookup yields CDR1 DFQATT and CDR2 SNEGSKA (reference sequence). CDR3 in amino acids: CSASDPEHNTDMQYF. CDR3 coding DNA: TGCAGTGCTAGTGACCCGGAACATAACACAGATATGCAGTATTTT.

This clonotype has a count of ten or more. An end of the junction differs from the germline gene, which may be a read error. CDR3 loop: CASSIVVVRGLAANTGELVF. CDR3 DNA: TGTGCCAGTAGTATAGTTGTTGTTAGGGGACTAGCGGCGAACACCGGGGAGCTGGTTTTT. The V and J genes are TRBV19 and TRBJ2-2, with 11 bases aligning to TRBD2. Germline values: CDR1 LNHDA, CDR2 SQIVND (reference sequence). This CDR3 has 20 amino acids.

In its sample, this clonotype was seen many times. The J gene is TRBJ2-2, the V gene TRBV20-1, with TRBD1 identical over 9 bases. The CDR3 runs to 15 residues. Germline CDR1 reads DFQATT; CDR2 reads SNEGSKA (reference sequence). V shed 6 bases, J shed 2 bases, and the junction held 7 bases outside the gene matches. The CDR3 reads CSAGGQGLNTGELFF. The CDR3, as DNA: TGCAGTGCCGGGGGACAGGGCCTTAACACCGGGGAGCTGTTTTTT.

This clonotype was found a few times. J is TRBJ1-1 and V is TRBV2; possible D gene TRBD1, 6 bases. Between the trimmed V and J ends, which lost 10 bases and 4 bases, there was a span of 19 bases. Looked up from germline, CDR1 is SNHLY and CDR2 is FYNNEI. CDR3 size: 14 residues. The CDR3 DNA sequence: TGTGCCAACAGCGAGGAGGGGGGGGTCACTGAAGCTTTCTTT. Encoded protein: CANSEEGGVTEAFF. The full variable domain, with the rest looked up from reference TRBV2 and TRBJ1-1, is EPEVTQTPSHQVTQMGQEVILRCVPISNHLYFYWYRQILGQKVEFLVSFYNNEISEKSEIFDDQFSVERPDGSNFTLKIRSTKLEDSAMYFCANSEEGGVTEAFFGQGTRLTVV.

About this clonotype itself: One end of the junction varies from germline; a read error may be responsible. This chain connects TRBV9 to TRBJ2-2; 12 nucleotides agree with TRBD2. This CDR3 contains 17 residues. Germline-derived CDR1 and CDR2 are SGDLS and YYNGEE. CDR3 amino acids: CASSVGTSGYNTGELFF. CDR3 DNA sequence: TGTGCCAGTAGCGTAGGGACTAGCGGGTATAACACCGGGGAGCTGTTTTTT.

The rearrangement links TRBV20-1 to TRBJ1-5; 8 nucleotides match TRBD1. Unmatched junction bases numbered 4, after V lost 3 bases and J lost 3 bases. Germline CDR1 DFQATT, CDR2 SNEGSKA (reference sequence). The CDR3 has 14 residues. The CDR3 spells CSASWTGINQPQHF. DNA for the CDR3: TGCAGTGCTAGTTGGACAGGGATCAATCAGCCCCAGCATTTT.

Of note for this clonotype: A far larger clone is only one base removed, so a read error is likely. This sequence joins TRBV6-4 and TRBJ2-7, with D tentatively TRBD1 or TRBD2 (6 bases each). Germline V CDR1 and CDR2: MRHNA, SNTAGT. The V gene lost 7 bases and the J gene lost 4 bases, with 17 bases spanning the gap. CDR3 length: 14 amino acids. Here the CDR3 reads CASKRDMGGYEQYF. DNA for the CDR3: TGTGCCAGCAAGAGGGACATGGGAGGATACGAGCAGTACTTC.